This T cell receptor beta chain derives from a study of beta chain features in type 1 diabetes. Whole-study findings and limits: These data did not resolve whether HLA type affects TCRB rearrangement. A PCR bias possibly favoring shorter templates would apply equally to patients and controls.

Reverse transcribing all isolated RNA meant expressed TCRB transcripts were sequenced. The study sequenced naive, central memory and regulatory T cell samples to an average of about 3.57 million reads. TCRdb's table, derived via immunoSEQ multiplex PCR, lists solely in-frame clones and lacks some. The profile shows hundreds of thousands of clones, 15% to 18% of them singletons. Every participating donor gave one draw, a heparinised blood sample averaging about 110 mL. The CDR3 length is 15 residues. The germline V gene has CDR1 SGHRS and CDR2 YFSETQ. V was clipped by 1 base and J by 4 bases; unmatched bases: 7. Remarks on this clone: Its cognate antigen is unknown.

This chain joins TRBV5-1 and TRBJ1-1; 7 positions agree with TRBD1. The sample was naive CD4+ T cells from blood. This sequence was found in a young man in good health. CDR3 DNA: TGCGCCAGCAGCTTGCCGAATGACAGGGCCACTGAAGCTTTCTTT. Protein: CASSLPNDRATEAFF.